What follows are 3 T cell receptor beta chains derived from one specimen sequenced in a study of T cell responses to AZD1222 COVID-19 vaccine. Sequencing was performed with immunoSEQ multiplex PCR; in TCRdb, only in-frame clones are kept and a portion is missing. This table holds 100,000 to 150,000 clones, over 80% found once. Sequences were derived from peripheral blood, sampled on day 0 of AZD1222 vaccination. All receptors come from an adult in good health.

This clone was seen a single time. The chain joins TRBV6-5 to TRBJ1-1; D is possibly TRBD1 (5 bases). Between the trimmed V and J ends, which lost 8 bases and 4 bases, there was a span of 11 bases. Germline CDR1 and CDR2: MNHEY and SVGAGI. The CDR3 loop spans 12 amino acids. The CDR3 DNA sequence: TGTGCCAGCCGCACTAGGGGCACTGAAGCTTTCTTT. Translating gives CASRTRGTEAFF.

The chain uses TRBV11-3 and TRBJ2-5, with 13 bases that match TRBD2. This CDR3 spans 18 amino acids. V lost 1 base to trimming and J lost 2 bases; unmatched junction nucleotides: 7. Per germline, CDR1 SGHNT and CDR2 YENEEA. Here the CDR3 reads CASSLGLGLAGQQETQYF. The CDR3 coding sequence is TGTGCCAGCAGCTTAGGTTTGGGACTAGCGGGACAACAAGAGACCCAGTACTTC.

On this clone itself: This clone may be a read error of a much larger clone one base away. CDR3 sequence: CASSRGNYGYTF. CDR3 DNA sequence: TGTGCCAGCAGCCGAGGGAACTATGGCTACACCTTC. The rearrangement joins TRBV12-3 or TRBV12-4 to TRBJ1-2; D is unresolved. This CDR3 is 12 amino acids long. Trimming pared 6 bases from V and 2 bases from J, leaving 7 bases between.